This TCR beta chain was recorded in a study of immune heterogeneity within non-small cell lung tumors. The CDR3 loop spans 14 amino acids. Germline-derived CDR1 and CDR2 are SGHKS and YYEKEE (reference sequence). With 3 bases removed from V and 2 bases from J, the gap between germline ends came to 6 bases. Template material comprised bulk tumor genomic DNA at 500 to 650 ng per sample. Several spatially distant biopsies were obtained per primary tumor intraoperatively. Enrolled individuals presented with untreated, newly diagnosed non-small cell lung cancer and received curative surgery. Using 32 V and 13 J primers, multiplex PCR amplified TCR beta CDR3. TCRdb used MiXCR to reprocess the multiplex PCR reads, holding one entry per CDR3 protein. The sample has 10,000 to 12,000 distinct CDR3 sequences; under 30% are singletons.

This sequence was found in a woman in her sixties or seventies with non-small cell lung cancer. Specimen: lung tumor tissue. The rearrangement joins TRBV5-5 to TRBJ2-6; tentatively, D is TRBD1 (6 bases). The CDR3 bases are TGTGCCAGCAGCTACAGGGCTGGGGCCAACGTCCTGACTTTC. Its translation is CASSYRAGANVLTF.